The present T cell receptor (beta chain) was sequenced within a study of cytomegalovirus exposure and HLA in healthy donors. The PCR made use of 60 Vbeta and 13 Jbeta primers. Assay: immunoSEQ multiplex PCR; the TCRdb copy retains only in-frame clones and omits some. The sample lists 90,000 to 150,000 clones, under 85% occurring once. Trimming took off 3 bases at V and 3 bases at J, with 14 bases between the two ends. The CDR3 is made up of 15 amino acids. Germline V gene sequence: CDR1 SGHTA, CDR2 FQGNSA. The source is a man aged 35 to 55 in good health and CMV-seropositive. The rearrangement uses TRBV7-2 and TRBJ1-1; possibly TRBD1 for D (5 bases). What was sequenced was PBMCs. CDR3 residues: CASSLLAWGDTEAFF. The CDR3 nucleotides are TGTGCCAGCAGCTTGTTGGCTTGGGGGGACACTGAAGCTTTCTTT.